This is a list of T cell receptor beta chains from one sample in a study of OX40 agonist ivuxolimab in advanced cancers. Some clones are missing from TCRdb's copy, which holds only in-frame ones; the method was immunoSEQ multiplex PCR. The table includes fewer than 35,000 clones, 75% to 95% detected once. Sample: CD4+ or CD8+ T cells sorted from blood, taken in a trial of the OX40 agonist ivuxolimab. The receptors shown here come from an adult with an advanced solid tumor such as melanoma, head and neck, liver or kidney cancer. The conserved cysteine and the conserved F or W are not part of the CDR3 here. The order of the fields is CDR3 length, J gene, V gene, CDR3 protein.

length: 14; J: TRBJ2-3; V: TRBV29-1; CDR3: SVEGVLTSSPDTQY
length: 13; J: TRBJ1-6; V: TRBV4-1; CDR3: ASSQSSGGNSPLH
length: 12; J: TRBJ2-7; V: TRBV7-9; CDR3: ASSLEEGAREQY
length: 16; J: TRBJ2-1; V: TRBV7-9; CDR3: ASSLASVAGGHGNEQF
length: 13; J: TRBJ2-3; V: TRBV7-2; CDR3: ASSSGQILTDTQY
length: 13; J: TRBJ2-1; V: TRBV6-5; CDR3: ASTPAASGSGEQF
length: 15; J: TRBJ2-3; V: TRBV7-6; CDR3: ASSLPATGRYTDTQY
length: 15; J: TRBJ2-1; V: TRBV27; CDR3: ASSPTSGRFLGNEQF
length: 12; J: TRBJ1-1; V: TRBV27; CDR3: ASSLRQGNTEAF
length: 10; J: TRBJ1-1; V: TRBV2; CDR3: ASRTLNTEAF
length: 13; J: TRBJ1-2; V: TRBV13; CDR3: ASSLGQGANYGYT